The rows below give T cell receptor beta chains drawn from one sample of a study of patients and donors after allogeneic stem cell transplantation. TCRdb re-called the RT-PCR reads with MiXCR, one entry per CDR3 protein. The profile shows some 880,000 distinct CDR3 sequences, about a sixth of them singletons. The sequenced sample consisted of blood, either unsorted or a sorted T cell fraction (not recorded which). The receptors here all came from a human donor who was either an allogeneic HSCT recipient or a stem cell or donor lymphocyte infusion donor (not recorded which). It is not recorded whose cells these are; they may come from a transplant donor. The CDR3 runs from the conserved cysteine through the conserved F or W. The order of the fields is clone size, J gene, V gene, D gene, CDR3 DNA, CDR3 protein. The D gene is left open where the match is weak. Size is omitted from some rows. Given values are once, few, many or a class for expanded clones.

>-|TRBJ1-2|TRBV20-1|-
TGCAGTGCTAGAGGGGATTTAGACTATGGCTACACCTTC
CSARGDLDYGYTF
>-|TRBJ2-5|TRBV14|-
TGTGCCAGCGGGAAGGGGGAGACCCAGTACTTC
CASGKGETQYF
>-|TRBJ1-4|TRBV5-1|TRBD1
TGCGCCAGCAGCTTGGTAAAAGGGACAGACAATGAAAAACTGTTTTTT
CASSLVKGTDNEKLFF
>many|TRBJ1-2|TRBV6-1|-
TGTGCCAGCAGCGAAGGGAACTATGGCTACACCTTC
CASSEGNYGYTF
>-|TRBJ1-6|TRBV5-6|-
TGTGCCAGCAGCTTGGCTAGTAATTCACCCCTCCACTTT
CASSLASNSPLHF
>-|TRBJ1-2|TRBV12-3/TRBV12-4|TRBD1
TGTGCCAGCAACAGGGGTACCAACTATGGCTACACCTTC
CASNRGTNYGYTF
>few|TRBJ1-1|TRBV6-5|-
TGTGCCAGCCGGGGGGCGTTCGCTGAAGCTTTCTTT
CASRGAFAEAFF
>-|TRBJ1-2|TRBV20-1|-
TGCAGTGCTAGAGATACGGGGTTCCCCTATGGCTACACCTTC
CSARDTGFPYGYTF
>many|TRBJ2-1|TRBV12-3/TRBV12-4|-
TGTGCCAGCAGTTTAGCGACCTGGGGGACCTCCTACAATGAGCAGTTCTTC
CASSLATWGTSYNEQFF
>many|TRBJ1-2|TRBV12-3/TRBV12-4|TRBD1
TGTGCCAGCAGTCCACCGAATACAGGGGCCCAAATAGTCTATGGCTACACCTTC
CASSPPNTGAQIVYGYTF
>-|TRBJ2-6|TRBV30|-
TGTGCCTGGATGACCATGGCAGGGGCCAACGTCCTGACTTTC
CAWMTMAGANVLTF
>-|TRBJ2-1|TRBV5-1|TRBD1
TGCGCCAGCAGCTTGGGGGACAGGACCATTTACAATGAGCAGTTCTTC
CASSLGDRTIYNEQFF
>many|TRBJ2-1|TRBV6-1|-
TGTGCCAGCGCCTCACCGGGGGCATACAATGAGCAGTTCTTC
CASASPGAYNEQFF
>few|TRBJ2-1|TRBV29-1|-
TGCAGCGTTGAAAGGGGGGTCAGAGGGTCTCTTCTCAATGAGCAGTTCTTC
CSVERGVRGSLLNEQFF
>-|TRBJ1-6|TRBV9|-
TGTGCCAGCAGCCTCAAGGCGCTCGAGAATTCACCCCTCCACTTT
CASSLKALENSPLHF
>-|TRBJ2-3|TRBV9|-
TGTGCCAGCAGCGTAGAGAGGAAGCGGAGCACAGATACGCAGTATTTT
CASSVERKRSTDTQYF
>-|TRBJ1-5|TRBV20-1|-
TGCAGTGCTAGAGATATCAGGGGCAATCAGCCCCAGCATTTT
CSARDIRGNQPQHF
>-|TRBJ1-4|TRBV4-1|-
TGCGCCAGCAGCCGAACCCAGGGAATTCAGGGTGAAAAACTGTTTTTT
CASSRTQGIQGEKLFF
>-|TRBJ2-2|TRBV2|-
TGTGCCAGCATCAAGACGGGTTACACCGGGGAGCTGTTTTTT
CASIKTGYTGELFF
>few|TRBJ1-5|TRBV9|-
TGTGCCAGCAGCGCGGGGGGACCTCAGCCCCAGCATTTT
CASSAGGPQPQHF
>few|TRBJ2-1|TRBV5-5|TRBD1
TGTGCCAGCAGCCCCGGACAGGGGAACGTTAGAGGCAATGAGCAGTTCTTC
CASSPGQGNVRGNEQFF
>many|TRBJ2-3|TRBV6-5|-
TGTGCCAGCAGTTACTCCCTTTGGAGGGGGCCCAGCACAGATACGCAGTATTTT
CASSYSLWRGPSTDTQYF
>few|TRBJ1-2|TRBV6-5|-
TGTGCCAGCAGTTACTCGAACAACGCAGGCCCTAACTATGGCTACACCTTC
CASSYSNNAGPNYGYTF
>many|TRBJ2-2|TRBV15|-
TGTGCCACCAGCAGGCAGGGTAGCACCGGGGAGCTGTTTTTT
CATSRQGSTGELFF
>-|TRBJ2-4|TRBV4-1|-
TGCGCCAGCAATGAGATTCTAGCCAAAAACATTCAGTACTTC
CASNEILAKNIQYF
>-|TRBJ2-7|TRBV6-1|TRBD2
TGTGCCAGCCGCCCTTTACAAGTCGGGAGGGCCCACGAGCAGTACTTC
CASRPLQVGRAHEQYF
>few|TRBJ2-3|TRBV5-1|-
TGCGCCAGCAGCAGCCAACTGACAGGCACAGATACGCAGTATTTT
CASSSQLTGTDTQYF
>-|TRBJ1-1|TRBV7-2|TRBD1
TGTGCCAGCAGCTTAGCGGGCCTAAGACAGGGGATGAACACTGAAGCTTTCTTT
CASSLAGLRQGMNTEAFF
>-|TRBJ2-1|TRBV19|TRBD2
TGTGCCAGTAGTAGACGGCGGGAGGGAATCAATGAGCAGTTCTTC
CASSRRREGINEQFF
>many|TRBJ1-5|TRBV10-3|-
TGTGCCATCAGTGAGGGCAGGAAAAAGAATCAGCCCCAGCATTTT
CAISEGRKKNQPQHF
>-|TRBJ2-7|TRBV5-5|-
TGTGCCAGCAGCTTGAAAGCGGAGCTACCCTACGAGCAGTACTTC
CASSLKAELPYEQYF
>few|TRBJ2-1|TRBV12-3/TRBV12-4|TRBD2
TGTGCCAGCAGCCAAACCTTAGCGGGGGGGAAAGGTGAGCAGTTCTTC
CASSQTLAGGKGEQFF
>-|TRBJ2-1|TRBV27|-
TGTGCCAGCAGCCACCTGGCCGATTCGGATGAGCAGTTCTTC
CASSHLADSDEQFF
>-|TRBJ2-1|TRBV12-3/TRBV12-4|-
TGTGCCAGCAGTTTTTTCAGAAATGAGCAGTTCTTC
CASSFFRNEQFF
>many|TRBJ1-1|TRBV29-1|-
TGCAGCGTTGATAAGGCAGGGACTGAAGCTTTCTTT
CSVDKAGTEAFF
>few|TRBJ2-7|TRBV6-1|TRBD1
TGTGCCAGCAGCCAACAGGGGACCCAAGACGAGCAGTACTTC
CASSQQGTQDEQYF
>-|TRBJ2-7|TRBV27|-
TGTGCCAGCAGTTTTCAGGGGGGCAGTGCCGAGCAGTACTTC
CASSFQGGSAEQYF
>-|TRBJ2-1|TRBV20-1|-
TGCAGTGCTAGAGTGGTGGGGAGCTCCTACAATGAGCAGTTCTTC
CSARVVGSSYNEQFF
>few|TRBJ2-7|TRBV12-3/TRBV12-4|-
TGTGCCAGCAGTGAGCAATACGAGCAGTACTTC
CASSEQYEQYF
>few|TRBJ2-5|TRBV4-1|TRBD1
TGCGCCAGCAGTCTTGGGGACAGGGGTAATATAATCCAAGAGACCCAGTACTTC
CASSLGDRGNIIQETQYF
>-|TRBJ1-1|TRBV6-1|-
TGTGCCAGCAACCTAGAACAGGGTAGGGGTGGGAACACTGAAGCTTTCTTT
CASNLEQGRGGNTEAFF
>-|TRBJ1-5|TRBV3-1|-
TGTGCCAGCAGTCTTGGCAGGGCCAATCAGCCCCAGCATTTT
CASSLGRANQPQHF
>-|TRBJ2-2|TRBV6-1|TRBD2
TGTGCCAGCAGTGGAACGAAAGGGACTAGCACCCTCCGGGAGCTGTTTTTT
CASSGTKGTSTLRELFF
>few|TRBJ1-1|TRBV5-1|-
TGCGCCAGCAGCTTGGGGTCATTGGGGTTGAGGGAAGCTTTCTTT
CASSLGSLGLREAFF
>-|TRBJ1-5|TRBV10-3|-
TGTGCCATCAGTGCAGTAGATAGCAATCAGCCCCAGCATTTT
CAISAVDSNQPQHF
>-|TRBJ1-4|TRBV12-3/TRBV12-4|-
TGTGCCAGCGGCTTGTTGCCTAATGAAAAACTGTTTTTT
CASGLLPNEKLFF
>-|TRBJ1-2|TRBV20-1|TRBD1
TGCAGTGCTAGCCCGACAGGGAGCCATGGCTACACCTTC
CSASPTGSHGYTF
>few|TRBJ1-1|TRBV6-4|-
TGTGCCAGCAGTGACTCAGAGGGATTGGGCGCTTTCTTT
CASSDSEGLGAFF
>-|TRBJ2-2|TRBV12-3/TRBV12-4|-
TGTGCCAGCAGGCCCCAGTCCTGGAACACCGGGGAGCTGTTTTTT
CASRPQSWNTGELFF
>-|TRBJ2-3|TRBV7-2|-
TGTGCCAGCAGCTTAGCGCGCGCAGGGGGCACAGATACGCAGTATTTT
CASSLARAGGTDTQYF
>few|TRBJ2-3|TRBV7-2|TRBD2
TGTGCCAGCAGACCAACTAGACTAGCGGGCAGCACAGATACGCAGTATTTT
CASRPTRLAGSTDTQYF
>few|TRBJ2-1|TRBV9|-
TGTGCCAGCAGCGGACCTCTCTCCTACAATGAGCAGTTCTTC
CASSGPLSYNEQFF
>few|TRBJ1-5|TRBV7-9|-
TGTGCCAGCAGCTTCTCTGCATCTACGGCTCAGCCCCAGCATTTT
CASSFSASTAQPQHF
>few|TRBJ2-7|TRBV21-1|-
TGTGCCAGCAGCAATCGCGGCGTTCTTCGCGAGCAGTACTTC
CASSNRGVLREQYF
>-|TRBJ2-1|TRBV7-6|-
TGTGCCAGCAGCACGGGTTTTCTAGAGGAGCAGTTCTTC
CASSTGFLEEQFF
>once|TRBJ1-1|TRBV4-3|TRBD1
TGCGCCAGCAGCCGTAGGGACAGGGGTACTATGAACACTGAAGCTTTCTTT
CASSRRDRGTMNTEAFF
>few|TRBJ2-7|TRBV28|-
TGTGCCAGCAGTTTCGGCCAGGGTGGCGAGCAGTACTTC
CASSFGQGGEQYF